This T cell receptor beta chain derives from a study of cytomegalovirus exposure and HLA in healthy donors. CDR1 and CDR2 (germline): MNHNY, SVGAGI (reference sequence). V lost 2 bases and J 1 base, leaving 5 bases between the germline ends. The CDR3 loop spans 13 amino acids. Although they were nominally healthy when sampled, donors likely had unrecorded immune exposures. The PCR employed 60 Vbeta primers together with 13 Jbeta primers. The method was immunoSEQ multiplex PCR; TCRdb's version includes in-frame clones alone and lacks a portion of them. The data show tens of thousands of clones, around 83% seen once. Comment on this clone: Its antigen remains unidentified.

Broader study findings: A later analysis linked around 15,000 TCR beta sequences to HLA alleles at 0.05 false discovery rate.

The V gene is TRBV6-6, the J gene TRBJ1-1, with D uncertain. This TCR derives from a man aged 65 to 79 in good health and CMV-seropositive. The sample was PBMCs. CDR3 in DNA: TGTGCCAGCAGTTACGGGCAGAACACTGAAGCTTTCTTT. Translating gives CASSYGQNTEAFF.